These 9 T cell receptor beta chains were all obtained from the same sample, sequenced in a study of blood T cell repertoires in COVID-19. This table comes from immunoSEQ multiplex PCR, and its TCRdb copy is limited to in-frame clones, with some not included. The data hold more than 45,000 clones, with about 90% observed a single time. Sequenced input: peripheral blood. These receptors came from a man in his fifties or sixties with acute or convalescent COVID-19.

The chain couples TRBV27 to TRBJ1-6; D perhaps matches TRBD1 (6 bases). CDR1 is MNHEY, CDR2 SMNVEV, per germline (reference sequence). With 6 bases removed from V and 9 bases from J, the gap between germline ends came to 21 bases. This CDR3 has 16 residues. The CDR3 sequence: CASSTLGGRGGSPLHF. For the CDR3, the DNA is TGTGCCAGCAGCACTTTGGGGGGGCGAGGGGGTTCACCCCTCCACTTT.

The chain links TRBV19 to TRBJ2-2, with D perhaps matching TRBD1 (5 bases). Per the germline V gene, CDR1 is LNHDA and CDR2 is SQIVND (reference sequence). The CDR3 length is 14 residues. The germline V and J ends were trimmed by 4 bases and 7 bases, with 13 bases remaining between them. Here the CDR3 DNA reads TGTGCCAGTAGTACCCAACCAAGGGGCGGGGAGCTGTTTTTT. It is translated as CASSTQPRGGELFF. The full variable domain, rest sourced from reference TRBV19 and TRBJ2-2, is DGGITQSPKYLFRKEGQNVTLSCEQNLNHDAMYWYRQDPGQGLRLIYYSQIVNDFQKGDIAEGYSVSREKKESFPLTVTSAQKNPTAFYLCASSTQPRGGELFFGEGSRLTVL.

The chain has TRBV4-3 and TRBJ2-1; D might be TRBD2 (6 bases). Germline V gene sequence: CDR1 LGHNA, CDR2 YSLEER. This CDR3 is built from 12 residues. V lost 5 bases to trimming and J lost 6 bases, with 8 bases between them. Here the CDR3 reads CASSYSGNEQFF. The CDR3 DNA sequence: TGCGCCAGCAGCTATAGCGGCAATGAGCAGTTCTTC.

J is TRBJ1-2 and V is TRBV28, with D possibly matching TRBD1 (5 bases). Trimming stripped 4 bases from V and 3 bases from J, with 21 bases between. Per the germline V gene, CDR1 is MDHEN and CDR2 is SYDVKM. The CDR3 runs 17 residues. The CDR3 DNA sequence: TGTGCCAGCAGTTGGGTCGGCAGGGCTTTTCTGGACTATGGCTACACCTTC. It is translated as CASSWVGRAFLDYGYTF.

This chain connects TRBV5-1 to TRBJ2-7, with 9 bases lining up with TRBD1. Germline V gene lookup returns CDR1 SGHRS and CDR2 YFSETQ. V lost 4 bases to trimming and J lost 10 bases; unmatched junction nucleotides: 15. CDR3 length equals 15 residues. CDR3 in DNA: TGCGCCAGCAGCGCCTCGGGACAGGGCCTTCTAGACCAGTACTTC. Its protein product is CASSASGQGLLDQYF.

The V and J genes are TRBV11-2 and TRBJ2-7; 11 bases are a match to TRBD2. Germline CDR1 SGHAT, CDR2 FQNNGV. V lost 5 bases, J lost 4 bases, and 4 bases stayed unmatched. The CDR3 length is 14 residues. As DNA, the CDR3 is TGTGCCAGCAGCGGACGGACTAGCGGGTACGAGCAGTACTTC. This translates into CASSGRTSGYEQYF.

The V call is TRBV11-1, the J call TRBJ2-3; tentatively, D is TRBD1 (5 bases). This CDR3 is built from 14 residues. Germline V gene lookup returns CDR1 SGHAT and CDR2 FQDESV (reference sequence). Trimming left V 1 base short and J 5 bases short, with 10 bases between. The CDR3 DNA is TGTGCCAGCAGCTTAGTGACAGTAGGAGATACGCAGTATTTT. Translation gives CASSLVTVGDTQYF.

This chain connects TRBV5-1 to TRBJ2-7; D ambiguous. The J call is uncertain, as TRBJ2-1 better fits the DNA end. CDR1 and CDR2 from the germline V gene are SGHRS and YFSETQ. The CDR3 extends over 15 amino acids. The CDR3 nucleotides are TGCGCCAGCAGCTTGGTATTTAGCTCCTACAATGAGCAGTTCTTC. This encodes CASSLVFSSYNEQFF.

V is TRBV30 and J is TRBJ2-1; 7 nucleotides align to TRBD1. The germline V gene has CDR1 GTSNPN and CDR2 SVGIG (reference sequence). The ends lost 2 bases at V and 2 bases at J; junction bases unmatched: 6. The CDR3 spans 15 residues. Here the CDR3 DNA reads TGTGCCTGGAGTCCTAGACAGGGAACCTACAATGAGCAGTTCTTC. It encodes CAWSPRQGTYNEQFF.